These 32 T cell receptor beta chains were all obtained from the same sample, sequenced in a study of shared clonotypes between healthy human individuals. Repertoires were generated with immunoSEQ multiplex PCR, while TCRdb's copy carries only in-frame clones and drops some. The table shows more than 2 million clones, with roughly 95% occurring only once. The material sequenced was naive CD4+ T cells sorted from blood. Described subset: CD45RA+ positively selected. The receptors were gathered from a man in his late teens or twenties in good health.

The genes are TRBV4-3 and TRBJ1-4; possibly TRBD1 for D (6 bases). Germline CDR1 is LGHNA and CDR2 is YSLEER. CDR3 length: 17 residues. V was trimmed by 0 bases and J by 0 bases, leaving 11 bases between them. CDR3 sequence reads: CASSQDWGATTNEKLFF. The CDR3 coding sequence is TGCGCCAGCAGCCAAGACTGGGGGGCCACAACTAATGAAAAACTGTTTTTT.

In this sample, this clone turned up once. Different DNA sequences within this sample yield the same CDR3. V usage is TRBV5-4 and J usage is TRBJ1-4; D gene ambiguous. The germline V gene encodes CDR1 SGHNT and CDR2 YYREEE (reference sequence). This CDR3 comprises 14 residues. The V end was cut by 2 bases, the J end by 3 bases, with 8 bases between. CDR3 protein: CASSLGQPNEKLFF. The CDR3 region has the DNA TGTGCCAGCAGCTTAGGGCAGCCTAATGAAAAACTGTTTTTT.

Points on this clone: This CDR3 is also generated by other DNA sequences in the sample. This chain joins TRBV6-1 and TRBJ2-2; no firm D call. This CDR3 has 12 residues. V lost 7 bases to trimming and J lost 6 bases, with 9 bases between them. Germline lookup yields CDR1 MNHNS and CDR2 SASEGT. CDR3 nucleotides: TGTGCCAGCACTAGGGCTCCCGGGGAGCTGTTTTTT. Protein sequence: CASTRAPGELFF.

Note on this clone: Other DNA variants within this sample encode the same CDR3. The CDR3 loop is CASRVGETQYF. CDR3 DNA: TGTGCCAGTAGGGTGGGGGAGACCCAGTACTTC. The V and J genes are TRBV19 and TRBJ2-5; D is unclear. Germline V gives CDR1 LNHDA, CDR2 SQIVND (reference sequence). The CDR3 runs to 11 residues. V lost 6 bases and J lost 5, with 7 bases in between.

The CDR3: CASSPVAGTHNEQFF. The CDR3 DNA is TGTGCCAGCTCACCAGTGGCGGGGACGCATAATGAGCAGTTCTTC. This chain connects TRBV18 to TRBJ2-1, with D tentatively TRBD2 (6 bases). The CDR3 consists of 15 residues. The V end lost 2 bases, the J end lost 7 bases, and 15 bases lay between the germline ends. Germline loops: CDR1 KGHSH, CDR2 LQKENI.

The gene calls are TRBV6-5 and TRBJ2-5; D is unclear. CDR1 and CDR2 from the germline V gene are MNHEY and SVGAGI. V was shortened by 6 bases and J by 9 bases, with 14 bases between the two germline ends. This CDR3 spans 12 amino acids. CDR3 region: CASRSPFLPQYF. The CDR3, as DNA: TGTGCCAGCAGATCGCCCTTCTTGCCCCAGTACTTC.

This chain links TRBV19 with TRBJ1-2; 7 bases agree with TRBD1. The CDR3 sequence is 15 residues long. Losses at the gene ends were 3 bases for V and 1 base for J; bases not matched to a gene: 5. Germline-derived CDR1 and CDR2 are LNHDA and SQIVND (reference sequence). CDR3 DNA sequence: TGTGCCAGTAGTATGGAGACAGGGCGTAACTATGGCTACACCTTC. Translation gives CASSMETGRNYGYTF.

Written as DNA, the CDR3 is TGTGCCAGTAGTTCCTCACAGGGTGGAGTGAGAGATACGCAGTATTTT. Translation: CASSSSQGGVRDTQYF. V and J are TRBV19 and TRBJ2-3; possibly TRBD1 for D (6 bases). The CDR3 length is 16 residues. Germline CDR1 LNHDA, CDR2 SQIVND (reference sequence). Trimming removed 5 bases at V and 5 bases at J, with 20 bases between.

The J gene is TRBJ1-5, the V gene TRBV7-9; weak D call: TRBD1 (5 bases). The CDR3 totals 15 residues. Trimming cost V 5 bases and J 0 bases, with 11 bases left between them. CDR1 and CDR2 from the germline V gene are SEHNR and FQNEAQ (reference sequence). In DNA, the CDR3 is TGTGCCAGCAGCATAGGGACGGATAGCAATCAGCCCCAGCATTTT. Protein sequence: CASSIGTDSNQPQHF.

The CDR3: CASSERGAYGYTF. The CDR3 DNA follows: TGTGCCAGCAGTGAACGTGGGGCCTATGGCTACACCTTC. The chain links TRBV6-1 to TRBJ1-2; D is possibly TRBD1 (5 bases). Looked up from germline, CDR1 is MNHNS and CDR2 is SASEGT. CDR3 size: 13 residues. V shed 2 bases and J shed 4 bases, with 8 bases lying between them.

The V call is TRBV4-3, the J call TRBJ2-5, with D possibly matching TRBD2 (6 bases). The V end was cut by 1 base, the J end by 2 bases, with 14 bases between. This CDR3 region has 16 residues. CDR1 and CDR2 (germline): LGHNA, YSLEER. Here the CDR3 reads CASSQVTGERQETQYF. The CDR3 DNA is TGCGCCAGCAGCCAAGTAACGGGGGAGCGGCAAGAGACCCAGTACTTC.

This chain joins TRBV20-1 and TRBJ2-5, with a possible D match to TRBD2 (5 bases). Germline V CDR1 and CDR2: DFQATT, SNEGSKA (reference sequence). Trimming shortened V by 5 bases and J by 2 bases, and 6 bases separated the two germline ends. This CDR3 has 11 residues. CDR3: CSAWRQETQYF. In DNA form, the CDR3 reads TGCAGTGCTTGGAGGCAAGAGACCCAGTACTTC.

This clone was found once. This chain links TRBV12-5 with TRBJ2-7; D is possibly TRBD2 (6 bases). The V gene lost 7 bases and the J gene lost 2 bases, with 12 bases spanning the gap. Germline values: CDR1 LGHNT, CDR2 FRNRAP. The CDR3 is made up of 13 amino acids. The CDR3 sequence: CASALAEAYEQYF. CDR3 bases: TGTGCTAGTGCATTAGCGGAGGCCTACGAGCAGTACTTC.

The V call is TRBV28, the J call TRBJ1-2; 8 positions agree with TRBD1. Per the germline V gene, CDR1 is MDHEN and CDR2 is SYDVKM. The ends lost 6 bases at V and 0 bases at J; junction bases unmatched: 12. The CDR3 is 17 amino acids. The DNA for the CDR3 is TGTGCCAGCAGCATATTACCGGGACAGGCCTCTAACTATGGCTACACCTTC. Protein product: CASSILPGQASNYGYTF.

CDR3 protein: CASSPPGDEQYF. In nucleotides, the CDR3 is TGTGCCAGTAGTCCCCCGGGCGACGAGCAGTACTTC. V gene TRBV19 combines with J gene TRBJ2-7; D gene unclear. The CDR3 runs to 12 residues. The germline V gene encodes CDR1 LNHDA and CDR2 SQIVND (reference sequence). The germline V and J ends were trimmed by 5 bases and 5 bases, with 10 bases remaining between them.

This CDR3 is CASTPSGHRGGHF. DNA for the CDR3: TGTGCCAGTACCCCCTCCGGACACCGCGGGGGGCATTTT. This rearrangement joins TRBV19 to TRBJ1-5; the D gene is possibly TRBD1 (5 bases). The CDR3 covers 13 residues. The germline V and J ends were trimmed by 7 bases and 15 bases, with 22 bases remaining between them. The germline V gene has CDR1 LNHDA and CDR2 SQIVND (reference sequence).

Notes on this clone: The same CDR3 is also encoded by other DNA sequences in this sample. This rearrangement joins TRBV11-3 to TRBJ2-7; D gene unclear. Trimming cost V 0 bases and J 6 bases, with 6 bases left between them. The CDR3 has 12 amino acids. The germline V gene has CDR1 SGHNT and CDR2 YENEEA. The CDR3 nucleotides are TGTGCCAGCAGCTTAGATCGGAGCGAGCAGTACTTC. It codes for CASSLDRSEQYF. The variable domain in full, with the rest retrieved from reference TRBV11-3 and TRBJ2-7, is EAGVVQSPRYKIIEKKQPVAFWCNPISGHNTLYWYLQNLGQGPELLIRYENEEAVDDSQLPKDRFSAERLKGVDSTLKIQPAELGDSAVYLCASSLDRSEQYFGPGTRLTVT.

The chain is built from TRBV5-1 and TRBJ2-7, with TRBD1 identical over 9 bases. The CDR3 is made up of 14 amino acids. From germline, CDR1 is SGHRS and CDR2 YFSETQ. J was trimmed by 6 bases and V by 3 bases; bases with no gene match: 7. DNA for the CDR3: TGCGCCAGCAGCTCCACGGACAGGGGCGGCGAGCAGTACTTC. This gives the protein CASSSTDRGGEQYF.

Comment on this clone: The sample holds other DNA sequences that translate to the same CDR3. The chain links TRBV15 to TRBJ2-3, with D perhaps TRBD1 or TRBD2 (5 bases each). The CDR3 covers 14 residues. V gave up 0 bases and J gave up 3 bases, with 7 bases separating them. CDR1 and CDR2 (germline): LNHNV, YYDKDF (reference sequence). CDR3 sequence (DNA): TGTGCCACCAGCAGAGATGGGGGAACAGATACGCAGTATTTT. Translated: CATSRDGGTDTQYF.

The CDR3 here is CASSSNLAGKGGDTQYF. CDR3 sequence (DNA): TGCGCCAGCAGCTCCAACCTAGCGGGCAAAGGTGGGGATACGCAGTATTTT. The rearrangement links TRBV5-1 to TRBJ2-3; 8 bases agree with TRBD2. The V and J ends lost 3 bases and 6 bases, in that order; junction bases with no gene match: 15. Germline CDR1 and CDR2: SGHRS and YFSETQ. The CDR3 covers 17 residues.

V usage is TRBV7-8 and J usage is TRBJ2-2; the D is unclear. This CDR3 is built from 14 residues. CDR1 and CDR2 from the germline V gene are SGHVS and FQNEAQ. The V and J ends lost 3 bases and 4 bases respectively, with 9 bases between them. The CDR3 spells CASSFQAATGELFF. CDR3 DNA sequence: TGTGCCAGCAGCTTTCAGGCAGCCACCGGGGAGCTGTTTTTT.

The chain couples TRBV7-2 to TRBJ1-6; D remains unclear. Trimming left V 7 bases short and J 7 bases short, with 14 bases between. Germline values: CDR1 SGHTA, CDR2 FQGNSA. The CDR3 spans 14 residues. This chain's CDR3 is CASTLFGENSPLHF. The DNA for the CDR3 is TGTGCCAGCACCCTCTTTGGTGAGAATTCACCCCTCCACTTT.

In the case of this clone: The sample carries other DNA sequences with the same CDR3. The V and J genes are TRBV29-1 and TRBJ1-1; the D gene is possibly TRBD1 (5 bases). The CDR3 runs 13 residues. The ends were cut back, 3 bases at V and 0 bases at J, with 8 bases in the middle. Germline V gene lookup returns CDR1 SQVTM and CDR2 ANQGSEA. The CDR3: CSVEGRVNTEAFF. The CDR3 DNA reads as TGCAGCGTTGAGGGCAGGGTGAACACTGAAGCTTTCTTT.

The chain is built from TRBV28 and TRBJ1-5; D ambiguous. This CDR3 has 15 residues. V gave up 3 bases and J gave up 0 bases, with 9 bases separating them. The germline gives CDR1 MDHEN, CDR2 SYDVKM. CDR3 amino acids: CASSLGEYSNQPQHF. The DNA for the CDR3 is TGTGCCAGCAGTTTGGGAGAGTATAGCAATCAGCCCCAGCATTTT.

The rearrangement uses TRBV18 and TRBJ1-1; D remains ambiguous. Germline CDR1 reads KGHSH; CDR2 reads LQKENI. Trimming pared 2 bases from V and 1 base from J, leaving 11 bases between. The CDR3 is 15 amino acids. The CDR3 DNA sequence: TGTGCCAGCTCACCAGATCGGACTAAGAACACTGAAGCTTTCTTT. Translation gives CASSPDRTKNTEAFF. Looking up the rest from reference TRBV18 and TRBJ1-1 gives the full variable domain: NAGVMQNPRHLVRRRGQEARLRCSPMKGHSHVYWYRQLPEEGLKFMVYLQKENIIDESGMPKERFSAEFPKEGPSILRIQQVVRGDSAAYFCASSPDRTKNTEAFFGQGTRLTVV.

V usage is TRBV5-5 and J usage is TRBJ1-2; D gene uncertain. Trimming shortened V by 1 base and J by 8 bases, and 18 bases separated the two germline ends. The V gene's germline CDR1 is SGHKS and CDR2 YYEKEE (reference sequence). The CDR3 spans 15 residues. The CDR3 region is CASSLQGSRVEGYTF. CDR3 coding DNA: TGTGCCAGCAGCTTGCAAGGAAGTCGGGTTGAGGGCTACACCTTC.

The chain joins TRBV5-1 to TRBJ1-4, with 7 bases lining up with TRBD1. The CDR3 covers 16 residues. Trimming at V came to 0 bases and at J to 8 bases, leaving 10 bases not matched to a gene. Germline values: CDR1 SGHRS, CDR2 YFSETQ. CDR3 region: CASSLASQGKNEKLFF. For the CDR3, the DNA is TGCGCCAGCAGCTTGGCATCACAGGGGAAAAACGAAAAACTGTTTTTT.

The CDR3 coding sequence is TGTGCCAGCAGTGAAGGGGACAGGGCCACAGATACGCAGTATTTT. Protein sequence: CASSEGDRATDTQYF. This chain joins TRBV2 and TRBJ2-3, with 9 bases matching TRBD1. The J segment lost 2 bases and the V segment lost 1 base, leaving 1 base of the junction unmatched. The CDR3 runs 15 residues. The germline V gene has CDR1 SNHLY and CDR2 FYNNEI. The full variable domain, completed using reference TRBV2 and TRBJ2-3, is EPEVTQTPSHQVTQMGQEVILRCVPISNHLYFYWYRQILGQKVEFLVSFYNNEISEKSEIFDDQFSVERPDGSNFTLKIRSTKLEDSAMYFCASSEGDRATDTQYFGPGTRLTVL.

V and J are TRBV13 and TRBJ1-2; 8 nucleotides align to TRBD1. Germline lookup yields CDR1 PRHDT and CDR2 FYEKMQ (reference sequence). This CDR3 has 14 residues. V trimming: 7 bases; J trimming: 5 bases; junction bases outside the gene matches: 9. The CDR3 region is CASKTGDPLYGYTF. CDR3 coding DNA: TGTGCCAGCAAGACAGGGGACCCTCTATATGGCTACACCTTC.

This clone was detected once. The sample holds other DNA sequences that translate to the same CDR3. The CDR3 nucleotides are TGTGCCTGGATGGGGTCCTACGAGCAGTACTTC. Residues: CAWMGSYEQYF. The chain combines TRBV30 with TRBJ2-7; D is ambiguous. The CDR3 loop spans 11 amino acids. Deletions cut 4 bases from V and 1 base from J, with 5 bases between. CDR1 and CDR2 from the germline V gene are GTSNPN and SVGIG (reference sequence).

The rearrangement links TRBV7-9 to TRBJ2-7; 8 bases align to TRBD2. The CDR3 loop spans 15 amino acids. The V and J ends lost 5 bases and 2 bases, in that order; junction bases with no gene match: 8. Germline-derived CDR1 and CDR2 are SEHNR and FQNEAQ (reference sequence). The CDR3 reads CASSPAGLVTYEQYF. DNA of the CDR3: TGTGCCAGCAGCCCAGCGGGACTAGTTACCTACGAGCAGTACTTC.

The chain joins TRBV10-1 to TRBJ1-5, with a weak D call TRBD1 (5 bases). CDR3 size: 12 residues. The ends were cut back, 4 bases at V and 5 bases at J, with 6 bases in the middle. Germline lookup yields CDR1 WNHNN and CDR2 SYGVQD (reference sequence). The CDR3 sequence is CASSAGDQPQHF. CDR3 nucleotide sequence: TGCGCCAGCAGTGCGGGGGATCAGCCCCAGCATTTT.